The rows below give T cell receptor beta chains drawn from one sample of a study of cytomegalovirus exposure and HLA in healthy donors. Repertoires were generated with immunoSEQ multiplex PCR, while TCRdb's copy carries only in-frame clones and drops some. The table has 100,000 to 150,000 clones, 81% seen once. Sequencing input: PBMCs. The receptors were sampled from a woman between 25 and 40 years old in good health and CMV-seronegative. Both conserved end residues are part of each CDR3. A D gene is named only where the DNA matches it firmly. Part of the rows lack a size; the others show once, few, many or a class for expanded clones.

DNA: TGTGCCAGCAGCACGGGTCCCGGGAACACTGAAGCTTTCTTT
CDR3: CASSTGPGNTEAFF
J: TRBJ1-1
size: .
V: TRBV9
D: .

DNA: TGTGCCATCAGTGAGTCGACTCCCGGGACAGATACGCAGTATTTT
CDR3: CAISESTPGTDTQYF
J: TRBJ2-3
size: .
V: TRBV10-3
D: .

DNA: TGTGCCAGTAGCGACAGGGGATACGGAAACACCATATATTTT
CDR3: CASSDRGYGNTIYF
J: TRBJ1-3
size: .
V: TRBV19
D: TRBD1

DNA: TGTGCCAGCAGTCCGGGACAGGGGGCGCGAGGCTACACCTTC
CDR3: CASSPGQGARGYTF
J: TRBJ1-2
size: .
V: TRBV27
D: TRBD1

DNA: TGTGCCAGCAGCTTAAGTTCGCGGGTAAACACTGAAGCTTTCTTT
CDR3: CASSLSSRVNTEAFF
J: TRBJ1-1
size: .
V: TRBV11-2
D: .

DNA: TGTGCCAGCAGCGAGGGAGGCGGTATGGCTGAAGCTTTCTTT
CDR3: CASSEGGGMAEAFF
J: TRBJ1-1
size: .
V: TRBV25-1
D: .

DNA: TGTGCCATCCGGGACAGGGGGGTAGTTGACAATGAGCAGTTCTTC
CDR3: CAIRDRGVVDNEQFF
J: TRBJ2-1
size: .
V: TRBV10-3
D: TRBD1

DNA: TGTGCCAGCAGCCCCGGCAGGTCCCGAGAGACCCAGTACTTC
CDR3: CASSPGRSRETQYF
J: TRBJ2-5
size: .
V: TRBV7-2
D: .

DNA: TGCGCCAGCAGCTTCACCCCGGGACAGCAATCGGAGCTGTTTTTT
CDR3: CASSFTPGQQSELFF
J: TRBJ2-2
size: .
V: TRBV5-8
D: TRBD1

DNA: TGTGCCAGCACCCCGGGAGGGGGAGTTGGCCAAGAGACCCAGTACTTC
CDR3: CASTPGGGVGQETQYF
J: TRBJ2-5
size: .
V: TRBV27
D: TRBD2

DNA: TGTGCCAGCAGTGAAACTAGCGGGGGGGCAGAGACCCAGTACTTC
CDR3: CASSETSGGAETQYF
J: TRBJ2-5
size: .
V: TRBV6-1
D: TRBD2

DNA: TGTGCCATCACCCCTTGGGCGGGGGGGGGATCAGAGACCCAGTACTTC
CDR3: CAITPWAGGGSETQYF
J: TRBJ2-5
size: .
V: TRBV10-3
D: TRBD2

DNA: TGCGCCAGCAGCTTGGCCGGGGGTTATAATGAAAAACTGTTTTTT
CDR3: CASSLAGGYNEKLFF
J: TRBJ1-4
size: .
V: TRBV5-1
D: .

DNA: TGTGCCAGCAGTTACGGGGGGGCAAGCCAGCCCCAGCATTTT
CDR3: CASSYGGASQPQHF
J: TRBJ1-5
size: .
V: TRBV6-5
D: .

DNA: TGTGCCTGGAGGACCGGGACAGCGAATTCCTACGAGCAGTACTTC
CDR3: CAWRTGTANSYEQYF
J: TRBJ2-7
size: .
V: TRBV30
D: TRBD1

DNA: TGTGCCAGCAGTGAACTAGCGGGACCTTACGAGCAGTACTTC
CDR3: CASSELAGPYEQYF
J: TRBJ2-7
size: .
V: TRBV25-1
D: TRBD2

DNA: TGTGCCAGCAGTTCACAGGGGTCTAACGAGCAGTACTTC
CDR3: CASSSQGSNEQYF
J: TRBJ2-7
size: .
V: TRBV2
D: TRBD1

DNA: TGTGCCAGCAGGGAGACAGGGGCCTCCTACGAGCAGTACTTC
CDR3: CASRETGASYEQYF
J: TRBJ2-7
size: .
V: TRBV6-1
D: TRBD1

DNA: TGTGCCAGCAGCTTAGAAAATGGGCAGGGGTACATTCAGTACTTC
CDR3: CASSLENGQGYIQYF
J: TRBJ2-4
size: .
V: TRBV11-3
D: .

DNA: TGTGCCAGCTCACTCGACAGTTACACTGAAGCTTTCTTT
CDR3: CASSLDSYTEAFF
J: TRBJ1-1
size: .
V: TRBV18
D: .

DNA: TGCGCCAGCAGCCAACTCCCCCCCGGGACTAGCGGGGGGGAGGTTAAGTTCTTC
CDR3: CASSQLPPGTSGGEVKFF
J: TRBJ2-1
size: .
V: TRBV4-1
D: TRBD2

DNA: TGTGCCAGCCGCAACTGGGGGGGGGATTTCACAGATACGCAGTATTTT
CDR3: CASRNWGGDFTDTQYF
J: TRBJ2-3
size: .
V: TRBV6-6
D: TRBD2

DNA: TGTGCCTGGAGTAGCAGGGGCGGCGGGAGCCAAGATACGCAGTATTTT
CDR3: CAWSSRGGGSQDTQYF
J: TRBJ2-3
size: .
V: TRBV30
D: .

DNA: TGTGCCAGCAGCAACTTCGCAGGGGGGGAAGCTTTCTTT
CDR3: CASSNFAGGEAFF
J: TRBJ1-1
size: .
V: TRBV5-6
D: TRBD1

DNA: TGCGCCAGCAGCCCCGGTACTGATATTTTCACAGATACGCAGTATTTT
CDR3: CASSPGTDIFTDTQYF
J: TRBJ2-3
size: .
V: TRBV5-1
D: .

DNA: TGTGCCAGCTCGACGGGACAGCCGTACGAGCAGTACTTC
CDR3: CASSTGQPYEQYF
J: TRBJ2-7
size: .
V: TRBV6-1
D: TRBD1

DNA: TGTGCCAGCGGCGGGCCTTACAATGAGCAGTTCTTC
CDR3: CASGGPYNEQFF
J: TRBJ2-1
size: .
V: TRBV27
D: .

DNA: TGTGCCACCAATCTTAGCGGGAGAGGGGAGACCCAGTACTTC
CDR3: CATNLSGRGETQYF
J: TRBJ2-5
size: .
V: TRBV28
D: TRBD2

DNA: TGTGCCAGCAGTGAATACCTGGGAGCTAACTATGGCTACACCTTC
CDR3: CASSEYLGANYGYTF
J: TRBJ1-2
size: .
V: TRBV25-1
D: .

DNA: TGCGCCAGCAGCCGATTAATCGGGAGGGACGAAAAACTGTTTTTT
CDR3: CASSRLIGRDEKLFF
J: TRBJ1-4
size: .
V: TRBV4-1
D: .

DNA: TGCGCCAGCAGCTTGGCCGCGGGGGGCCCGTCCTACGAGCAGTACTTC
CDR3: CASSLAAGGPSYEQYF
J: TRBJ2-7
size: .
V: TRBV5-1
D: TRBD2

DNA: TGTGCCAGCAGCTTAAACTCAGGGGACATGAACACTGAAGCTTTCTTT
CDR3: CASSLNSGDMNTEAFF
J: TRBJ1-1
size: .
V: TRBV7-2
D: .

DNA: TGCGCCAGCAGCTCTAGCGGAATGTGGGAAAAACTGTTTTTT
CDR3: CASSSSGMWEKLFF
J: TRBJ1-4
size: .
V: TRBV5-1
D: .

DNA: TGTGCCACCCGTCGACCGACTACACAAGAGACCCAGTACTTC
CDR3: CATRRPTTQETQYF
J: TRBJ2-5
size: once
V: TRBV2
D: .

DNA: TGTGCCAGCAGCGGATTCACTAACAAGGGAAGGGGAAGCCAAGAGACCCAGTACTTC
CDR3: CASSGFTNKGRGSQETQYF
J: TRBJ2-5
size: .
V: TRBV9
D: .

DNA: TGTGCCAGTAGTATCTCACAGGGTCCTGAAGCTTTCTTT
CDR3: CASSISQGPEAFF
J: TRBJ1-1
size: .
V: TRBV19
D: .

DNA: TGTGCCAGTCGTCAGACAGGGCTTTTGAACACTGAAGTTTTCTTT
CDR3: CASRQTGLLNTEVFF
J: TRBJ1-1
size: .
V: TRBV19
D: TRBD1

DNA: TGTGCCAGTAGGCCCAACAGGGGCGGAGGGACCGGGGAGCTGTTTTTT
CDR3: CASRPNRGGGTGELFF
J: TRBJ2-2
size: .
V: TRBV19
D: .

DNA: TGCGCCAGCAGTGAAAGCGCCAGCGGGGCCACAGATACGCAGTATTTT
CDR3: CASSESASGATDTQYF
J: TRBJ2-3
size: .
V: TRBV10-1
D: TRBD2

DNA: TGTGCCAGCAGTTTCATGACAGGGGGCGAAGAAAAACTGTTTTTT
CDR3: CASSFMTGGEEKLFF
J: TRBJ1-4
size: .
V: TRBV6-6
D: TRBD1

DNA: TGTGCCAGCAGCGAAGGACAGGCCGAAGACGGCGACGAGCAGTACTTC
CDR3: CASSEGQAEDGDEQYF
J: TRBJ2-7
size: .
V: TRBV21-1
D: .